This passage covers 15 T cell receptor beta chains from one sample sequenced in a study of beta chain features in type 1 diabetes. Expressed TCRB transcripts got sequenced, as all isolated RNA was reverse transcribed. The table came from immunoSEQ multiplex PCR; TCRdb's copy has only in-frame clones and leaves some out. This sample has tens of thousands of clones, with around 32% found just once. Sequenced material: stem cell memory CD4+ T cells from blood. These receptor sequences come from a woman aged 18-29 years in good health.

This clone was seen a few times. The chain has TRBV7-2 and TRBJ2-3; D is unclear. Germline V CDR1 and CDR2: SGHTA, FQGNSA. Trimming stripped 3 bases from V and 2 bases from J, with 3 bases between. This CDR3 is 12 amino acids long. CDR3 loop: CASSFFTDTQYF. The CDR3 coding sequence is TGTGCCAGCAGCTTCTTCACAGATACGCAGTATTTT. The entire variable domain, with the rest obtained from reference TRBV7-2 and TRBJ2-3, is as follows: GAGVSQSPSNKVTEKGKDVELRCDPISGHTALYWYRQSLGQGLEFLIYFQGNSAPDKSGLPSDRFSAERTGGSVSTLTIQRTQQEDSAVYLCASSFFTDTQYFGPGTRLTVL.

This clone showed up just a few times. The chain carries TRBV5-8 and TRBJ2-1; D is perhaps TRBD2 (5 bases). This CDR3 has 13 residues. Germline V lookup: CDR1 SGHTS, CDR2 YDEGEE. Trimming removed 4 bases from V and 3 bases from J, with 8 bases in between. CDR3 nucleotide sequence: TGTGCCAGCAGCCCCGACTACTACAATGAGCAGTTCTTC. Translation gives CASSPDYYNEQFF.

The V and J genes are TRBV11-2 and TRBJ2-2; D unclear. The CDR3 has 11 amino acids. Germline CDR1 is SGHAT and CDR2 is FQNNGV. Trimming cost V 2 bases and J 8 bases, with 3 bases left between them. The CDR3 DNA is TGTGCCAGCAGCTTATCAGGGGAGCTGTTTTTT. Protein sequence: CASSLSGELFF.

The CDR3 DNA sequence: TGTGCCAGCAGCTTAGTGCAGGTCTCCTACAATGAGCAGTTCTTC. This sequence encodes CASSLVQVSYNEQFF. The chain joins TRBV7-2 to TRBJ2-1; D remains ambiguous. The CDR3 covers 15 residues. Trimming took 1 base from V and 0 from J, leaving 7 bases between them. CDR1 SGHTA and CDR2 FQGNSA come from the germline V gene.

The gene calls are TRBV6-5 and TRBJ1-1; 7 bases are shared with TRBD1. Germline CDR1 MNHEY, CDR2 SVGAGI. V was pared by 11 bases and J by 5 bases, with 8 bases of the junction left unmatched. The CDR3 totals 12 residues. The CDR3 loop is CAARQGGTEAFF. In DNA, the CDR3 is TGTGCCGCAAGACAGGGAGGTACTGAAGCTTTCTTT.

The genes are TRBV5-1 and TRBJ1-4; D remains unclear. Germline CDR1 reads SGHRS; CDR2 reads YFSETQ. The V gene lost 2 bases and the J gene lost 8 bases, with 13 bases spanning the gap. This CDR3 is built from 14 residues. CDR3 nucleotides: TGCGCCAGCAGCTTAAGGGAGGGAAACGAAAAACTGTTTTTT. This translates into CASSLREGNEKLFF.

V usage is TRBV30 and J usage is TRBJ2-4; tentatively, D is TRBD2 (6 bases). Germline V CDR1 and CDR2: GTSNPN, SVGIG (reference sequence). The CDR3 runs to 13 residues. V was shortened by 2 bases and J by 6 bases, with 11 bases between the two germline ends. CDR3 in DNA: TGTGCCTGGAGTCGTGGCGGGACAAACATTCAGTACTTC. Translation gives CAWSRGGTNIQYF.

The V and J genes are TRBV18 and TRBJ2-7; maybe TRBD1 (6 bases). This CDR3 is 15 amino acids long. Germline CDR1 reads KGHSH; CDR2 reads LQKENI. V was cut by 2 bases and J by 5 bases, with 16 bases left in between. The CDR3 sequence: CASSPFLDRTDEQYF. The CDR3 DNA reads TGTGCCAGCTCACCATTTCTGGACAGAACTGACGAGCAGTACTTC.

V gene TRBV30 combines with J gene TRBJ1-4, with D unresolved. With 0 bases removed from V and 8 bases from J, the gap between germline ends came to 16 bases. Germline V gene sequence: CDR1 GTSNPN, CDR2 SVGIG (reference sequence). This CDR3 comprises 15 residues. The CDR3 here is CAWSVRGLLGEKLFF. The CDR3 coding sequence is TGTGCCTGGAGTGTACGAGGTCTCCTTGGAGAAAAACTGTTTTTT.

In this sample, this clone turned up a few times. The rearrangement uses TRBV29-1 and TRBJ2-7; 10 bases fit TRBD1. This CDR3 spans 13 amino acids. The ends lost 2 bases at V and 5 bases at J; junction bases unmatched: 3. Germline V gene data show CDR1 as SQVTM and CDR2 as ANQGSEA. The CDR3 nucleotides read TGCAGCGTTGAAAGGGACAGGGGCCACGAGCAGTACTTC. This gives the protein CSVERDRGHEQYF.

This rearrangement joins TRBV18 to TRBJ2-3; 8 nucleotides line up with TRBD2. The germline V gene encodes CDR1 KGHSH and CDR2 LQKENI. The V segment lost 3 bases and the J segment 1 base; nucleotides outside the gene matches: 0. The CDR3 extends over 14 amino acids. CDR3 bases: TGTGCCAGCTCACCGACTAGCGGCACAGATACGCAGTATTTT. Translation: CASSPTSGTDTQYF.

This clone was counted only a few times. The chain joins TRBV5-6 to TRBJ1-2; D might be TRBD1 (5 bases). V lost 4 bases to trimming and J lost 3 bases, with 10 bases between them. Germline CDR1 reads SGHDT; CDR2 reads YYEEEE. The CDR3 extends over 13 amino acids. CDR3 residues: CASSRDLDYGYTF. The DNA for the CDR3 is TGTGCCAGCAGCCGGGACTTAGACTATGGCTACACCTTC. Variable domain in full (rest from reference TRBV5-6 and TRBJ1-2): DAGVTQSPTHLIKTRGQQVTLRCSPKSGHDTVSWYQQALGQGPQFIFQYYEEEERQRGNFPDRFSGHQFPNYSSELNVNALLLGDSALYLCASSRDLDYGYTFGSGTRLTVV.

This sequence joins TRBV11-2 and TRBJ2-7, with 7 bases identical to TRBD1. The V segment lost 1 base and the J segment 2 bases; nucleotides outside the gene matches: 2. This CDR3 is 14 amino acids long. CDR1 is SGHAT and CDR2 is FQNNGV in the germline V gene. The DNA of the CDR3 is TGTGCCAGCAGCTTAGGCCAGGGGGCCTACGAGCAGTACTTC. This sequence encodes CASSLGQGAYEQYF.

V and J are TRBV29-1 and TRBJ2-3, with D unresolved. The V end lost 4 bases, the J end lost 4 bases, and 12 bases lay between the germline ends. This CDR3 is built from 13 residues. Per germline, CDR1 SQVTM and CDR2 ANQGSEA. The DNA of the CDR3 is TGCAGCGTTGTTATCTCACGGGCAGATACGCAGTATTTT. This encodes CSVVISRADTQYF.

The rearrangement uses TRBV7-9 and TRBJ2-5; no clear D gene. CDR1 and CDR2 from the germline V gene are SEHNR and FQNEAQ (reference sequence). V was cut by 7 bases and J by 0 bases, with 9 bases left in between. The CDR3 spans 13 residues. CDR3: CASKTHNQETQYF. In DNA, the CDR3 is TGTGCCAGCAAGACACACAACCAAGAGACCCAGTACTTC.